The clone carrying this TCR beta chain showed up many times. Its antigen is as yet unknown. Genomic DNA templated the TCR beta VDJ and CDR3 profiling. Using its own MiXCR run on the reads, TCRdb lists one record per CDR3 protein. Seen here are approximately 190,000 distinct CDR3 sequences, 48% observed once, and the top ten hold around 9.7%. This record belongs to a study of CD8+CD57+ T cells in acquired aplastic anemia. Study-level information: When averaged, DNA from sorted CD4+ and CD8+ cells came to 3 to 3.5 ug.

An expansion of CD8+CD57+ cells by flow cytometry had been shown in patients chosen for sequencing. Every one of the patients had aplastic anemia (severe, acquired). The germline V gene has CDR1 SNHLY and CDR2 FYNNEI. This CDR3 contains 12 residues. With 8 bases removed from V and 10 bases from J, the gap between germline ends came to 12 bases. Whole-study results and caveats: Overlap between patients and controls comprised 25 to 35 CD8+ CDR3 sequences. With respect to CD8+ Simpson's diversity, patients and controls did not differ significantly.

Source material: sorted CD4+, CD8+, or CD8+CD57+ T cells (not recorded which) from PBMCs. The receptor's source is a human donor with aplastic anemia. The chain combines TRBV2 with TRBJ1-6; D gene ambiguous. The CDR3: CASGPEFSPLHF. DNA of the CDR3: TGTGCCAGCGGGCCGGAATTCTCACCCCTCCACTTT.